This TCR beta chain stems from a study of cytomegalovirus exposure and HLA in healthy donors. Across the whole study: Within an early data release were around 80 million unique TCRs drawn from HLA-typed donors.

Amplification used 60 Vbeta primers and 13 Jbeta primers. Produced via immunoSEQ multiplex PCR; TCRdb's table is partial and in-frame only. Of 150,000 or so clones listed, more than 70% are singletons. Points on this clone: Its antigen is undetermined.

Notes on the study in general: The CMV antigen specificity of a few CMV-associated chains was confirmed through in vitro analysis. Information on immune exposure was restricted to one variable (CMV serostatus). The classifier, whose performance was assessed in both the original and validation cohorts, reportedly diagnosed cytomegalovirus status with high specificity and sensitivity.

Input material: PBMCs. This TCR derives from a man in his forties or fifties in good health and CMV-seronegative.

CDR3 nucleotides: TGTGCCAGCAGCCGGGACAGGAGGTTTCGCTACACCTTC. Amino acid sequence: CASSRDRRFRYTF. The rearrangement joins TRBV2 to TRBJ1-2; 8 nucleotides match TRBD1. Germline V gives CDR1 SNHLY, CDR2 FYNNEI. V lost 6 bases to trimming and J lost 9 bases; unmatched junction nucleotides: 9. The CDR3 has 13 residues.